The rows below give T cell receptor beta chains drawn from one sample of a study of STAT3 mutations in large granular lymphocyte leukemia. The data were produced by immunoSEQ multiplex PCR, yet TCRdb's version contains in-frame clones alone and is incomplete. This table has around 10,000 clones, more than 75% appearing once. The sample was peripheral blood mononuclear cells. These receptors were taken from a man aged 55 to 70 with T-cell large granular lymphocyte leukemia. Some clones in this sample may be carry-over from other donors' samples. Each CDR3 is given with its conserved first and last residue. The D gene is left open where the match is weak. Size is omitted from some rows. Given values are once, few, many or a class for expanded clones.

d_call,clone_size,j_call,v_call,cdr3_nt,cdr3_aa
TRBD1,NA,TRBJ2-1,TRBV5-1,TGCGCCAGCAGCCCCGCTACAGGGGGAGTTTCCAGGAGCTCCTACAATGAGCAGTTCTTC,CASSPATGGVSRSSYNEQFF
NA,NA,TRBJ1-5,TRBV5-4,TGTGCCAGCAGCTTTGGCGGGGGTAACAATCAGCCCCAGCATTTT,CASSFGGGNNQPQHF
NA,NA,TRBJ1-2,TRBV28,TGTGCCAGCAGTTTATCGAACAGGGCTTATGGCTACACCTTC,CASSLSNRAYGYTF
NA,NA,TRBJ2-1,TRBV5-1,TGCGCCAGCAGCTTCTCAGGCAAGGGGAATGAGCAGTTCTTC,CASSFSGKGNEQFF
TRBD2,NA,TRBJ2-7,TRBV18,TGTGCCAGCTCACCACTTTCCCCGGGAGGCGACGAGCAGTACTTC,CASSPLSPGGDEQYF
TRBD1,NA,TRBJ1-1,TRBV29-1,TGCAGCGTTGCCGTACAGGGGGCGACGACTGAAGCTTTCTTT,CSVAVQGATTEAFF
TRBD2,NA,TRBJ2-3,TRBV25-1,TGTGCCAGCAGTGACCCTCTAGCGGGCCCTCGGGATACGCAGTATTTT,CASSDPLAGPRDTQYF
TRBD2,NA,TRBJ2-7,TRBV6-1,TGTGCCAGCCAGACTAGCGGGATCTACGAGCAGTACTTC,CASQTSGIYEQYF
NA,NA,TRBJ1-6,TRBV30,TGTGCCTGGAGTACAAGTCGCAATTCACCCCTCCACTTT,CAWSTSRNSPLHF
TRBD1,few,TRBJ1-5,TRBV6-1,TGTGCCATCCAGGGACAGGGCTTCAATCAGCCCCAGCATTTT,CAIQGQGFNQPQHF